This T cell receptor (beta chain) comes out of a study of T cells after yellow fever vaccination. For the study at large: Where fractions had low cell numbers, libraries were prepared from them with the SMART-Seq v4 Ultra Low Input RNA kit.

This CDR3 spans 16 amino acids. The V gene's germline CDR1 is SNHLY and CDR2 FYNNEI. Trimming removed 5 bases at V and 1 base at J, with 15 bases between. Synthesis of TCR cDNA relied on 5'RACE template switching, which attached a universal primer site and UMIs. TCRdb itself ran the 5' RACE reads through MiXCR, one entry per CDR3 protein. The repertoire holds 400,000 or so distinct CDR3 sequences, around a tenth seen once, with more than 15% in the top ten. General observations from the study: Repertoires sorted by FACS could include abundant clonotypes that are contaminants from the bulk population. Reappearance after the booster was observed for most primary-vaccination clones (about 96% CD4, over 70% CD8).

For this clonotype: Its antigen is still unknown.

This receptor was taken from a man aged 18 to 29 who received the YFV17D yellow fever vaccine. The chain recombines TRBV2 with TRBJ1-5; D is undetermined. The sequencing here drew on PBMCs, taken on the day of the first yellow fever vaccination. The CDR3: CASSPMGTTSNQPQHF. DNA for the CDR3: TGTGCCAGCAGTCCCATGGGAACTACAAGCAATCAGCCCCAGCATTTT. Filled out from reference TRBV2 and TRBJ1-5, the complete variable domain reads EPEVTQTPSHQVTQMGQEVILRCVPISNHLYFYWYRQILGQKVEFLVSFYNNEISEKSEIFDDQFSVERPDGSNFTLKIRSTKLEDSAMYFCASSPMGTTSNQPQHFGDGTRLSIL.